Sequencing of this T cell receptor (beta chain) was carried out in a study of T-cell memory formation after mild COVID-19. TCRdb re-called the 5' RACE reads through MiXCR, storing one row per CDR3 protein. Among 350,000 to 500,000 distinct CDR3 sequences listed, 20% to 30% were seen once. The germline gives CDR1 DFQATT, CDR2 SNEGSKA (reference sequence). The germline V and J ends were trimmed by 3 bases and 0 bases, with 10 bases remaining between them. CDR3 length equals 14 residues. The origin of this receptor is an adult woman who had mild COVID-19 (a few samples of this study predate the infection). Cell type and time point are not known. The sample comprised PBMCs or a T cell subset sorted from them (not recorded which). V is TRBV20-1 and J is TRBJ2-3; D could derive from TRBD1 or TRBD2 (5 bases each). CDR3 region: CSARAGTSTDTQYF. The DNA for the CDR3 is TGCAGTGCTAGGGCCGGGACCAGCACAGATACGCAGTATTTT.